This T cell receptor (beta chain) was found in a study of blood T cells in healthy people across ages. A note on this clonotype: Its antigen is unidentified.

V dropped 3 bases and J dropped 6 bases, with 17 bases sitting between them. CDR3 length equals 16 residues. The germline gives CDR1 MGHRA, CDR2 YSYEKL. Then a second PCR, running about 6 to 11 cycles, was carried out with a sample-barcoded 5' primer and a J-beta primer mix. Each of the cDNA molecules was tagged by a template-switch adaptor with 12 random nucleotides. Each CDR3 protein gets one entry after TCRdb re-called the 5' RACE reads with MiXCR. The data contain 1.5 million or so distinct CDR3 sequences, 35% to 45% of them singletons. Notes on the study in general: Bulk PBMC profiling left naive and antigen-experienced comparisons inconclusive.

The chain combines TRBV4-1 with TRBJ2-2; tentative D call: TRBD2 (6 bases). This sequence was found in a woman aged 18 to 35 in good health. Sequenced material: blood. This chain's CDR3 is CASSQGGRGISGELFF. CDR3 coding DNA: TGCGCCAGCAGCCAGGGGGGACGGGGGATATCCGGGGAGCTGTTTTTT.